Listed here are 2 T cell receptor beta chains from one sample, sequenced in a study of blood T cell repertoires in COVID-19. Profiling relied on immunoSEQ multiplex PCR, and the TCRdb table lists in-frame clones only, not all of them. The table has over 110,000 clones, roughly 85% seen once; the top ten hold roughly 3.4%. Sequenced material: peripheral blood. All receptors come from a man between 60 and 70 years old with acute or convalescent COVID-19.

With respect to this clone: This same CDR3 is encoded by further DNA sequences in the sample. The chain couples TRBV9 to TRBJ2-1; 9 nucleotides line up with TRBD2. Germline loops: CDR1 SGDLS, CDR2 YYNGEE. V lost 0 bases to trimming and J lost 4 bases; unmatched junction nucleotides: 2. This CDR3 contains 15 residues. CDR3 residues: CASSVGAGGYNEQFF. CDR3 bases: TGTGCCAGCAGCGTAGGGGCGGGAGGGTACAATGAGCAGTTCTTC.

This clone was seen more than once but under ten times. The chain has TRBV9 and TRBJ2-1; D may be TRBD1 (7 bases). CDR3 length: 15 amino acids. V gave up 2 bases and J gave up 8 bases, with 17 bases separating them. Germline loops: CDR1 SGDLS, CDR2 YYNGEE. The CDR3 protein is CASSVLAGGPDEQFF. Here the CDR3 DNA reads TGTGCCAGCAGCGTCCTCGCAGGGGGGCCCGATGAGCAGTTCTTC.